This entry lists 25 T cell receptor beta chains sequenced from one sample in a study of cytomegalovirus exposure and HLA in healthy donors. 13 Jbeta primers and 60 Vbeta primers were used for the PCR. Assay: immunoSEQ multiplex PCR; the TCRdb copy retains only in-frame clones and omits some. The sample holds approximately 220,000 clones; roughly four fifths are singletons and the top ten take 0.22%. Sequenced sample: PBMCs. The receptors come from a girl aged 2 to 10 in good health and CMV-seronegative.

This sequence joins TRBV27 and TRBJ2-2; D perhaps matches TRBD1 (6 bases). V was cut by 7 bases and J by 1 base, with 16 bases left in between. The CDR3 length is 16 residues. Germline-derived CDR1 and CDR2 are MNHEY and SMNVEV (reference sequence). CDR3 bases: TGTGCCAGCACTGCATCTGGACAGATGAACACCGGGGAGCTGTTTTTT. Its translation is CASTASGQMNTGELFF.

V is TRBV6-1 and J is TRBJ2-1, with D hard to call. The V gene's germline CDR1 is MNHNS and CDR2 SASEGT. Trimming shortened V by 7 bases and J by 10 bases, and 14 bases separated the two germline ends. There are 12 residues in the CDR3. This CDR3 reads CASKSGAGEQFF. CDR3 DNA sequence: TGTGCCAGCAAATCTGGAGCTGGGGAGCAGTTCTTC.

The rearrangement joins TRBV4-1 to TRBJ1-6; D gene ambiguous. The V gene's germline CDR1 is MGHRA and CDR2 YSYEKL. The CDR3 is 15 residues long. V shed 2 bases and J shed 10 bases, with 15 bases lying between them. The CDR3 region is CASSQTRGSPSPLHF. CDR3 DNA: TGCGCCAGCAGCCAAACAAGAGGCTCCCCGTCACCCCTCCACTTT.

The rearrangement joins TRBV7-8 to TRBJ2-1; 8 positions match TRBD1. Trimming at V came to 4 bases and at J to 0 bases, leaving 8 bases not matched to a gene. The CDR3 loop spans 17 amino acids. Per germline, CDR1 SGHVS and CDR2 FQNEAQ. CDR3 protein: CASSSPDRVSSYNEQFF. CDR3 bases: TGTGCCAGCAGCTCCCCGGACAGGGTAAGCTCCTACAATGAGCAGTTCTTC.

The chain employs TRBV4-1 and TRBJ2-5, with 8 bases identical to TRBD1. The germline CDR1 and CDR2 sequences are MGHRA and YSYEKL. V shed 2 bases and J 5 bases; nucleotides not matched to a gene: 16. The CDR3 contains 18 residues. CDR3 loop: CASSQKLVRGPSWETQYF. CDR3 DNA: TGCGCCAGCAGCCAAAAGTTGGTCAGGGGGCCCTCCTGGGAGACCCAGTACTTC.

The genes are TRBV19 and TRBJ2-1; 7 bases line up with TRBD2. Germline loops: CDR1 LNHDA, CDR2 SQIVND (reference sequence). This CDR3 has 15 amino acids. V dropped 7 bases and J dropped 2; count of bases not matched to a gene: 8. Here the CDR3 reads CASKLLANTYNEQFF. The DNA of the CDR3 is TGTGCCAGTAAACTACTAGCGAATACCTACAATGAGCAGTTCTTC. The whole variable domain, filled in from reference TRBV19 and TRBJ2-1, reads DGGITQSPKYLFRKEGQNVTLSCEQNLNHDAMYWYRQDPGQGLRLIYYSQIVNDFQKGDIAEGYSVSREKKESFPLTVTSAQKNPTAFYLCASKLLANTYNEQFFGPGTRLTVL.

For the CDR3, the DNA is TGTGCCAGCAGCCCTACTCCACAGGGCTTGGAAAAACTGTTTTTT. Amino acids: CASSPTPQGLEKLFF. The chain couples TRBV9 to TRBJ1-4; tentatively, D is TRBD1 (6 bases). The germline V gene has CDR1 SGDLS and CDR2 YYNGEE. The CDR3 totals 15 residues. V gave up 4 bases and J gave up 8 bases, with 18 bases separating them.

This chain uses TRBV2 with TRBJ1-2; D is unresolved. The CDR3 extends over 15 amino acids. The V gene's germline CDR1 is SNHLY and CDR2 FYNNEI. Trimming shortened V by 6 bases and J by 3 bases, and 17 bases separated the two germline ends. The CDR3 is CASRGTNAKDYGYTF. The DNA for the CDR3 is TGTGCCAGCAGAGGAACTAATGCAAAGGACTATGGCTACACCTTC.

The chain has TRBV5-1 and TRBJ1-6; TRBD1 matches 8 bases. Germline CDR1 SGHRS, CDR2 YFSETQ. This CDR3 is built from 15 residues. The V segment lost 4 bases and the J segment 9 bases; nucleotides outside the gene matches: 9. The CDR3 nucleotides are TGCGCCAGCAGCCTCGACAGGGGTATGGGTTCACCCCTCCACTTT. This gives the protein CASSLDRGMGSPLHF.

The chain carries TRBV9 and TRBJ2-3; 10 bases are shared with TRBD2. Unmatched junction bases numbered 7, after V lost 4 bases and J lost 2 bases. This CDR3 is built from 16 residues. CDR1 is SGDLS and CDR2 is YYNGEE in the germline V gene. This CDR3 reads CASSPRTSGSTDTQYF. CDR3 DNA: TGTGCCAGCAGCCCAAGGACTAGCGGCTCCACAGATACGCAGTATTTT.

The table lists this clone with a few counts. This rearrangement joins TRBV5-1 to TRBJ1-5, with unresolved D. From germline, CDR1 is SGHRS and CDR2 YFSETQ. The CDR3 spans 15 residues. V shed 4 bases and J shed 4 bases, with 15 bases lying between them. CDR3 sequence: CASSLPSLDNQPQHF. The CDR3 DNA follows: TGCGCCAGCAGCCTTCCATCCCTAGATAATCAGCCCCAGCATTTT.

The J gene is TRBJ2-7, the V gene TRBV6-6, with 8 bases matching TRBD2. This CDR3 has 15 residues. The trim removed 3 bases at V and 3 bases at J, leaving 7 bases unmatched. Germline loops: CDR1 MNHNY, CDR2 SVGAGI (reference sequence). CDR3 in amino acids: CASSYYPGGIYEQYF. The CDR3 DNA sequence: TGTGCCAGCAGTTATTATCCGGGGGGGATCTACGAGCAGTACTTC.

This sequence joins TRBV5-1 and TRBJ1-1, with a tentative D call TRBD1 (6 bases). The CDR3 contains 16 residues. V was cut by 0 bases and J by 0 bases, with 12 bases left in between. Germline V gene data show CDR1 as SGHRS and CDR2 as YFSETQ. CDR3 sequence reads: CASSLAGQLMNTEAFF. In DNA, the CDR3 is TGCGCCAGCAGCTTGGCCGGACAGCTAATGAACACTGAAGCTTTCTTT.

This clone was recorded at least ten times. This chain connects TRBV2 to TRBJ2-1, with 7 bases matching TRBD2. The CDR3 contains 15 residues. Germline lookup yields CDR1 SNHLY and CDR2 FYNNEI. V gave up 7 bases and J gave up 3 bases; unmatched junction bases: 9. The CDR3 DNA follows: TGTGCCAGCACCGAGCCCGGGGGGTACTACAATGAGCAGTTCTTC. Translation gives CASTEPGGYYNEQFF.

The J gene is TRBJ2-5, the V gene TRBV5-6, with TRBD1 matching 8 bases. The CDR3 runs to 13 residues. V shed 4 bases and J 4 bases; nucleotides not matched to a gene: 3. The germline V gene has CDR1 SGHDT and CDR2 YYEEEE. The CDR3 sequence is CASSGTGGETQYF. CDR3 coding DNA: TGTGCCAGCAGCGGGACAGGAGGAGAGACCCAGTACTTC.

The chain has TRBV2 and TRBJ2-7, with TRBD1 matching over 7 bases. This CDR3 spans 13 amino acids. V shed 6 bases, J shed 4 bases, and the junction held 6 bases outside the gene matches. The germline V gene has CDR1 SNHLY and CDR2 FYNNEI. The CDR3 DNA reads TGTGCCAGCAGAGAAACAGGGGAGTACGAGCAGTACTTC. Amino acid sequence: CASRETGEYEQYF.

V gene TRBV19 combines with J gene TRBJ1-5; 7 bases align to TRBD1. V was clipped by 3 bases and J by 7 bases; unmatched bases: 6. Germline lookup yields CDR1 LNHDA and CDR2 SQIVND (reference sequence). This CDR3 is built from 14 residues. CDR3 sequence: CASSIPQGSQPQHF. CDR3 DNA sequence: TGTGCCAGTAGTATTCCACAGGGGTCCCAGCCCCAGCATTTT.

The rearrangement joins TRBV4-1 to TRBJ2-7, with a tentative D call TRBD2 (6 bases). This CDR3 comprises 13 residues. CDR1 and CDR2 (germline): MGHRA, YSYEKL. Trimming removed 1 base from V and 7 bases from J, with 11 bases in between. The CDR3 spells CASSQGRGTEQYF. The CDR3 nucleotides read TGCGCCAGCAGCCAAGGGCGGGGCACGGAGCAGTACTTC.

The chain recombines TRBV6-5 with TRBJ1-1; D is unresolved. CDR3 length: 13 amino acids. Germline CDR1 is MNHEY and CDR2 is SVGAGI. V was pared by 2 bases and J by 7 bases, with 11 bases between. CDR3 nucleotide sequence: TGTGCCAGCAGTTACGGTAGTAGCGATGAAGCTTTCTTT. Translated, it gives CASSYGSSDEAFF.

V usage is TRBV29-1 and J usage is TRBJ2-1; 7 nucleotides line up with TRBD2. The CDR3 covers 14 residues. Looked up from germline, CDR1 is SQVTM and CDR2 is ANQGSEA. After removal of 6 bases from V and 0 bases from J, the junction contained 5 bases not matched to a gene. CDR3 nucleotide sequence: TGCAGCGTCTTAGCGGGCAGCTCCTACAATGAGCAGTTCTTC. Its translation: CSVLAGSSYNEQFF.

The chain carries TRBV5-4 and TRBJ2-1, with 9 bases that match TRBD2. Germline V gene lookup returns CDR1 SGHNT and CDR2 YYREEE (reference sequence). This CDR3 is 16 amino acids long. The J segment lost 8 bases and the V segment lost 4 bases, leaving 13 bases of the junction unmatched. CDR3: CASSKGYSGGRDEQFF. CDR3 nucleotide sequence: TGTGCCAGCAGCAAAGGCTATAGCGGGGGAAGGGATGAGCAGTTCTTC.

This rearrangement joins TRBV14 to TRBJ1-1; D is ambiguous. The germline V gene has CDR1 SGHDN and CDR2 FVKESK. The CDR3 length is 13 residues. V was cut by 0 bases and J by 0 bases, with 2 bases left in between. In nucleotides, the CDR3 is TGTGCCAGCAGCCAAGACTTGAACACTGAAGCTTTCTTT. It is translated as CASSQDLNTEAFF. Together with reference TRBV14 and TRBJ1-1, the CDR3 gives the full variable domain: EAGVTQFPSHSVIEKGQTVTLRCDPISGHDNLYWYRRVMGKEIKFLLHFVKESKQDESGMPNNRFLAERTGGTYSTLKVQPAELEDSGVYFCASSQDLNTEAFFGQGTRLTVV.

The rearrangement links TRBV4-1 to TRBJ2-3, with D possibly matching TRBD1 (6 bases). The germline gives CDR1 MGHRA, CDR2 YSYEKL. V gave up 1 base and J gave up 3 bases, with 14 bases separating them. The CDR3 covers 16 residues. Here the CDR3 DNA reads TGCGCCAGCAGCCAAGCAAACAGGGATAGTACAGATACGCAGTATTTT. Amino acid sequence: CASSQANRDSTDTQYF.

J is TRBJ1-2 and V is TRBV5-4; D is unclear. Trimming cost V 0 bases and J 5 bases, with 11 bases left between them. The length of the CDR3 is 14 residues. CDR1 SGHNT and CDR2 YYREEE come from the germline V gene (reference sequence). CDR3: CASSLGLLGYGYTF. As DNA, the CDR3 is TGTGCCAGCAGCTTGGGTCTACTCGGTTATGGCTACACCTTC.

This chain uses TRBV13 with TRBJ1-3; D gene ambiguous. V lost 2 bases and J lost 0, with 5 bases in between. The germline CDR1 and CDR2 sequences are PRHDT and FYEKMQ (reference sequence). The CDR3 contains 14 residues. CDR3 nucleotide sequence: TGTGCCAGCAGCTTACGGTACTCTGGAAACACCATATATTTT. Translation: CASSLRYSGNTIYF.